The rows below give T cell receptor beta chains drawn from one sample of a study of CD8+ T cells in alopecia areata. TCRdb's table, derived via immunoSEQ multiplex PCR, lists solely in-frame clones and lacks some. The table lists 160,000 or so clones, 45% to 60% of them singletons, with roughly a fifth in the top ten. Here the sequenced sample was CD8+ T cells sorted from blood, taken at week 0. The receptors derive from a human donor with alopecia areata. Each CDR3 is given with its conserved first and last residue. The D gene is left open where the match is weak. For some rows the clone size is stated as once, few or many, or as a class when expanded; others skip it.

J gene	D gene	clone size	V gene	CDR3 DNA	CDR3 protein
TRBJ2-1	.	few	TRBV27	TGTGCCAGCAGTTTAAGGAATGAGCAGTTCTTC	CASSLRNEQFF
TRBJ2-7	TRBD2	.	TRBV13	TGTGCCAGCAGCCCACCTGGGACTAGCGGGCACTACGAGCAGTACTTC	CASSPPGTSGHYEQYF
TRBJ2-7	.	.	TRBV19	TGTGCCAGTAGCCCACGGGACGGCTACGAGCAGTACTTC	CASSPRDGYEQYF
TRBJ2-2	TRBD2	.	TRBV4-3	TGCGCCAGCAGCCCGGGGGAGGGGCTGTTTTTT	CASSPGEGLFF
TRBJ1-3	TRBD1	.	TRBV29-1	TGCAGCGTTGTAGGGGGCCCTGGAAACACCATATATTTT	CSVVGGPGNTIYF
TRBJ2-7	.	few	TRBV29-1	TGCAGCGTTGGAAGGTTTGGGGACTCCTACGAGCAGTACTTC	CSVGRFGDSYEQYF
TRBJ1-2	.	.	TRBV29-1	TGCAGCGTTGTTGCGAGAGCCTATGGCTACACCTTC	CSVVARAYGYTF
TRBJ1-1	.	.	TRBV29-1	TGCAGCGTTCCCGGGGGGTATGGCACTGAAGCTTTCTTT	CSVPGGYGTEAFF
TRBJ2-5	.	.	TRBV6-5	TGTGCCAGCAGTTACTCGTGGCAGCCACAAGAGACCCAGTACTTC	CASSYSWQPQETQYF
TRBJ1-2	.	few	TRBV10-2	TGCGCCAGCAGGGACTATGGCTACACCTTC	CASRDYGYTF
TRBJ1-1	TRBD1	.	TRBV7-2	TGTGCCAGCAGCCCAATCCCGACAGGGCGGACTGAAGCTTTCTTT	CASSPIPTGRTEAFF
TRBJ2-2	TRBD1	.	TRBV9	TGTGCCAGCAGTGAGATATACCCGGGACAGGGTTTAACCGGGGAGCTGTTTTTT	CASSEIYPGQGLTGELFF
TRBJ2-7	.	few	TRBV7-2	TGTGCCAGCAGCTTACTAGTTGGAGGGGACGAGCAGTACTTC	CASSLLVGGDEQYF
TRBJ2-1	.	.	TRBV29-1	TGCAGCGTTGAAAGTGCCGGTGGTGTATATATGTCGAATGAGCAGTTCTTC	CSVESAGGVYMSNEQFF
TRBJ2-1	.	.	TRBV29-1	TGCAGCGTTTTCAGGGACTCCTACAATGAGCAGTTCTTC	CSVFRDSYNEQFF
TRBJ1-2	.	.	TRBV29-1	TGCAGCGTTGGCGGGACACCGAATGGCTACACCTTC	CSVGGTPNGYTF
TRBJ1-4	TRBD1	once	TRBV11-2	TGTGCCAGCAGCTCGACAGGGGAAGGAACTAATGAAAAACTGTTTTTT	CASSSTGEGTNEKLFF
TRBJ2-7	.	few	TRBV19	TGTGCCAGTAGTATCAGAATTTCCGGCGGGGACGAGCAGTACTTC	CASSIRISGGDEQYF
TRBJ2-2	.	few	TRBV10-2	TGCGCCAGCGGGCGGAACACCGGGGAGCTGTTTTTT	CASGRNTGELFF
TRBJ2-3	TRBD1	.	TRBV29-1	TGCAGCGTTGAAGGCAGGGGGCGAATTAGCACAGATACGCAGTATTTT	CSVEGRGRISTDTQYF
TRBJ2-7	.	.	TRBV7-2	TGTGCCAGCAGCTTATATGGGGGAGACGAGCAGTACTTC	CASSLYGGDEQYF
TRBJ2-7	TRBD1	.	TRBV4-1	TGCGCCAGCAGTCCCGGGACAGGGGTCTACGAGCAGTACTTC	CASSPGTGVYEQYF
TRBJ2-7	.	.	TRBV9	TGTGCCAGCGGGTCGCGCAAGAACGAGCAGTACTTC	CASGSRKNEQYF
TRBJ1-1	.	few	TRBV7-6	TGTGCCAGCAGCTTAGGTCTGACAGGATTGGACACTGAAGCTTTCTTT	CASSLGLTGLDTEAFF
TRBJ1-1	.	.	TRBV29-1	TGCAGCGTTCAGGGGAGGGCGGAGAACACTGAAGCTTTCTTT	CSVQGRAENTEAFF
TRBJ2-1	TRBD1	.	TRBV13	TGTGCCAGCAGCATCGGACAGGGAGGCAATGAGCAGTTCTTC	CASSIGQGGNEQFF
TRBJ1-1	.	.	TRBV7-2	TGTGCCAGCAGCCCCCTGGGGGGCACTGAAGCTTTCTTT	CASSPLGGTEAFF
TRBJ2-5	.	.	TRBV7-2	TGTGCCAGCAGCTTAGGACAGGAAGAGACCCAGTACTTC	CASSLGQEETQYF
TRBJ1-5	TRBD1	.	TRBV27	TGTGCCAGCAGTTTAGACAGGGGGAATCAGCCCCAGCATTTT	CASSLDRGNQPQHF
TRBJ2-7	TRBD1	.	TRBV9	TGTGCCAGCAGCCCTGGACAGGGACACTACGAGCAGTACTTC	CASSPGQGHYEQYF
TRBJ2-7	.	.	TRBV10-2	TGCGCCAGCAGTGATAATTGGGACGGAGCCTACGAGCAGTACTTC	CASSDNWDGAYEQYF
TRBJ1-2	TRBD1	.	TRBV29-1	TGCAGCGTATGGACAGGGGCTCGCTATGGCTACACCTTC	CSVWTGARYGYTF
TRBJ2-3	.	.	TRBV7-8	TGTGCCAGCAGCTCAACACGCACAGATACGCAGTATTTT	CASSSTRTDTQYF
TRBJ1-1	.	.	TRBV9	TGTGCCAGCAGCCCATCAGGGAGCCCGGACACTGAAGCTTTCTTT	CASSPSGSPDTEAFF
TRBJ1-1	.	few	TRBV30	TGTGCCTCAGGGGAGAGGGGCATGAACACTGAAGCTTTCTTT	CASGERGMNTEAFF
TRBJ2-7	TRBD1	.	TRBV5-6	TGTGCCAGCAGCTTGGGCAGGGGGTCCTACGAGCAGTACTTC	CASSLGRGSYEQYF
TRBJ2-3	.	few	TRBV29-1	TGCAGCGTTGAAGGGGCGCACACCGTAGGCACAGATACGCAGTATTTT	CSVEGAHTVGTDTQYF
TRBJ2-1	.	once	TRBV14	TGTGCCAGCAGCCAATTTGGTGAGCAGTTCTTC	CASSQFGEQFF
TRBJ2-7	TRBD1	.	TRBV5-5	TGTGCCAGCAGTTACCTTAGAAGTGGGGACAGCACTTACGAGCAGTACTTC	CASSYLRSGDSTYEQYF
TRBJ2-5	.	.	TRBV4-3	TGCGCCAGCAGCCAAACCGATGGGACCCAGTACTTC	CASSQTDGTQYF
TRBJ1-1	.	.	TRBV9	TGTGCCAGCAGCCAAGGGGACACTGAAGCTTTCTTT	CASSQGDTEAFF
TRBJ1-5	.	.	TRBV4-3	TGCGCCAGCAGCCAGGATAGAGGCAATCAGCCCCAGCATTTT	CASSQDRGNQPQHF
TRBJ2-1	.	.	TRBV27	TGTGCCAGCAGTTTATCGTGGATCAATGAGCAGTTCTTC	CASSLSWINEQFF
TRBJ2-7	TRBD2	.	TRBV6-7	TGTGCCAGCTACCCAGCGGGGGTTCGGGAAGGCTCCTACGAGCAGTACTTC	CASYPAGVREGSYEQYF
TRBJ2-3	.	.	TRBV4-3	TGCGCCAGCAGCCAAGGGCGCGGGACGAACACAGATACGCAGTATTTT	CASSQGRGTNTDTQYF
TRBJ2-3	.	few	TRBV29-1	TGCAGCGCCCGATTGGTCGGGACAGATACGCAGTATTTT	CSARLVGTDTQYF
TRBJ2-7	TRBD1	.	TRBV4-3	TGCGCCAGCAGCCAAGAGAGGGACAGGGTGTACGAGCAGTACTTC	CASSQERDRVYEQYF
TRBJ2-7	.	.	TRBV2	TGTGCCAGCAGTGAATGGGGGACGGTGTCCTACGAGCAGTACTTC	CASSEWGTVSYEQYF
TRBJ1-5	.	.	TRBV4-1	TGCGCCAGCAGCCAAGATTGGGAGTCGCCCCAGCATTTT	CASSQDWESPQHF